The 18 T cell receptor beta chains below were found in one sample sequenced in a study of T cell responses to AZD1222 COVID-19 vaccine. Here immunoSEQ multiplex PCR was the method, and the copy in TCRdb shows in-frame clones only, minus some. This table holds about 130,000 clones, 88% found once. The starting material was peripheral blood, obtained on day 0 of AZD1222 vaccination. The receptors derive from an adult in good health.

In this sample, this clone turned up once. The rearrangement links TRBV28 to TRBJ1-2; 8 bases map to TRBD1. There are 15 residues in the CDR3. Germline loops: CDR1 MDHEN, CDR2 SYDVKM. The J segment lost 8 bases and the V segment lost 2 bases, leaving 10 bases of the junction unmatched. CDR3 coding DNA: TGTGCCAGCAGTTTACCACCGGGACAGGATGAGGGCTACACCTTC. This codes for CASSLPPGQDEGYTF.

The rearrangement links TRBV13 to TRBJ2-3; D call uncertain. This CDR3 is built from 17 residues. Germline loops: CDR1 PRHDT, CDR2 FYEKMQ (reference sequence). Trimming pared 0 bases from V and 0 bases from J, leaving 13 bases between. The CDR3 bases are TGTGCCAGCAGCTTAGGGGCAGCCCATCCTAGCACAGATACGCAGTATTTT. This translates into CASSLGAAHPSTDTQYF.

The rearrangement uses TRBV28 and TRBJ2-7; D gene ambiguous. V was cut by 3 bases and J by 0 bases, with 9 bases left in between. This CDR3 is 14 amino acids long. Germline CDR1 and CDR2: MDHEN and SYDVKM. The CDR3 DNA reads TGTGCCAGCAGTTTGTTTAGGTCCTCCTACGAGCAGTACTTC. This translates into CASSLFRSSYEQYF.

The V call is TRBV5-1, the J call TRBJ1-1, with 7 bases fitting TRBD1. With V trimmed by 4 bases and J by 0 bases, 9 bases remained unmatched. Germline V lookup: CDR1 SGHRS, CDR2 YFSETQ. The CDR3 has 16 amino acids. The CDR3 DNA reads as TGCGCCAGCAGCCTACGACAGGGTTCCGTGAACACTGAAGCTTTCTTT. It is translated as CASSLRQGSVNTEAFF.

This sequence joins TRBV28 and TRBJ1-5, with a tentative D call TRBD1 (5 bases). Germline V CDR1 and CDR2: MDHEN, SYDVKM. CDR3 length: 15 amino acids. Trimming cost V 5 bases and J 5 bases, with 16 bases left between them. The CDR3 here is CASSSRVGIHQPQHF. The CDR3 DNA follows: TGTGCCAGCAGTAGCAGGGTCGGAATTCATCAGCCCCAGCATTTT.

The rearrangement uses TRBV5-1 and TRBJ2-5, with D possibly being TRBD2 (5 bases). CDR1 is SGHRS and CDR2 is YFSETQ in the germline V gene. Trimming pared 5 bases from V and 10 bases from J, leaving 15 bases between. The CDR3 length is 12 residues. CDR3 coding DNA: TGCGCCAGCAGGTCCGGGGTTGGGGTCCAGTACTTC. This encodes CASRSGVGVQYF.

The DNA of the CDR3 is TGTGCCAGCAGCCAAAACAGGGGAGGGAACTATGGCTACACCTTC. Its protein product is CASSQNRGGNYGYTF. The rearrangement joins TRBV4-2 to TRBJ1-2, with 7 bases lining up with TRBD1. This CDR3 has 15 residues. Germline values: CDR1 LGHNA, CDR2 YNFKEQ. The V gene end was trimmed by 2 bases and the J gene end by 2 bases; junction bases not matched to a gene: 5.

V gene TRBV2 combines with J gene TRBJ2-7, with D maybe TRBD1 (5 bases). Germline lookup yields CDR1 SNHLY and CDR2 FYNNEI. V was cut by 7 bases and J by 2 bases, with 12 bases left in between. This CDR3 comprises 13 residues. The CDR3 DNA follows: TGTGCCAGCATTGGGGCAAATACCTACGAGCAGTACTTC. Protein sequence: CASIGANTYEQYF.

J is TRBJ1-6 and V is TRBV28, with TRBD1 as a possible D gene (5 bases). V was clipped by 7 bases and J by 9 bases, with 10 bases between them. Germline CDR1 and CDR2: MDHEN and SYDVKM. This CDR3 comprises 12 residues. CDR3 nucleotides: TGTGCCAGCACGGCAGGGAGTTCACCCCTCCACTTT. Protein sequence: CASTAGSSPLHF.

The V and J genes are TRBV7-2 and TRBJ1-6, with TRBD1 matching over 11 bases. The V gene end was trimmed by 5 bases and the J gene end by 9 bases; junction bases not matched to a gene: 9. Germline V gene sequence: CDR1 SGHTA, CDR2 FQGNSA. This CDR3 comprises 16 residues. The CDR3 here is CASSLLSGTGGSPLHF. Here the CDR3 DNA reads TGTGCCAGCAGCCTTCTCTCCGGGACAGGGGGTTCACCCCTCCACTTT.

The CDR3 region has the DNA TGTGCCAGTAGTAGCGGCGCGACAGGGAGCACCATATATTTT. It translates to CASSSGATGSTIYF. The rearrangement joins TRBV19 to TRBJ1-3, with TRBD1 matching 7 bases. This CDR3 contains 14 residues. The V segment lost 4 bases and the J segment 9 bases; nucleotides outside the gene matches: 9. Germline CDR1 LNHDA, CDR2 SQIVND (reference sequence).

The chain joins TRBV27 to TRBJ1-1, with D possibly TRBD1 on 5 matching bases. This CDR3 region has 13 residues. Germline lookup yields CDR1 MNHEY and CDR2 SMNVEV (reference sequence). V lost 11 bases, J lost 2 bases, and 15 bases lay in between. The CDR3 reads CACGAALNTEAFF. The CDR3 coding sequence is TGTGCCTGCGGGGCAGCCTTAAACACTGAAGCTTTCTTT.

The chain uses TRBV4-3 and TRBJ2-5; 11 bases are a match to TRBD2. V lost 2 bases to trimming and J lost 1 base; unmatched junction nucleotides: 6. The CDR3 length is 17 residues. CDR1 LGHNA and CDR2 YSLEER come from the germline V gene. The CDR3 spells CASSQSPSGGIQETQYF. DNA for the CDR3: TGCGCCAGCAGCCAATCCCCTAGCGGGGGGATCCAAGAGACCCAGTACTTC.

The gene calls are TRBV24-1 and TRBJ2-1, with 10 bases aligning to TRBD1. The CDR3 length is 13 residues. Losses at the gene ends were 10 bases for V and 10 bases for J; bases not matched to a gene: 9. Germline V CDR1 and CDR2: KGHDR, SFDVKD. CDR3 coding DNA: TGTGCCACGGGGGACAGGGGAGTTCGAGAGCAGTTCTTC. Translating gives CATGDRGVREQFF.

In this sample, this clone turned up once. The V gene is TRBV11-2, the J gene TRBJ2-3; 8 bases align to TRBD2. Unmatched junction bases numbered 6, after V lost 3 bases and J lost 4 bases. CDR3 size: 15 residues. From germline, CDR1 is SGHAT and CDR2 FQNNGV. The CDR3 here is CASSFRAGGADTQYF. Here the CDR3 DNA reads TGTGCCAGCAGCTTTCGGGCGGGGGGCGCAGATACGCAGTATTTT. The entire variable domain, with the rest obtained from reference TRBV11-2 and TRBJ2-3, is as follows: EAGVAQSPRYKIIEKRQSVAFWCNPISGHATLYWYQQILGQGPKLLIQFQNNGVVDDSQLPKDRFSAERLKGVDSTLKIQPAKLEDSAVYLCASSFRAGGADTQYFGPGTRLTVL.

The chain joins TRBV18 to TRBJ1-2; the D gene is possibly TRBD1 (6 bases). The CDR3 is 14 amino acids. The V gene lost 3 bases and the J gene lost 3 bases, with 11 bases spanning the gap. Looked up from germline, CDR1 is KGHSH and CDR2 is LQKENI. CDR3: CASSPGADYYGYTF. CDR3 DNA sequence: TGTGCCAGCTCACCGGGGGCGGATTACTATGGCTACACCTTC.

The chain employs TRBV6-5 and TRBJ1-6; possible D gene TRBD1, 6 bases. The CDR3 is 15 amino acids. Trimming cost V 7 bases and J 0 bases, with 10 bases left between them. Germline V gene lookup returns CDR1 MNHEY and CDR2 SVGAGI. CDR3 bases: TGTGCCAGCAATCAGGGGAGCTCCTATAATTCACCCCTCCACTTT. This translates into CASNQGSSYNSPLHF.

The rearrangement joins TRBV5-5 to TRBJ1-4, with D tentatively TRBD1 (5 bases). The length of the CDR3 is 14 residues. V lost 0 bases and J 5 bases, leaving 8 bases between the germline ends. Per germline, CDR1 SGHKS and CDR2 YYEKEE (reference sequence). DNA for the CDR3: TGTGCCAGCAGCTTGGAACCAGGGAATGAAAAACTGTTTTTT. This encodes CASSLEPGNEKLFF.